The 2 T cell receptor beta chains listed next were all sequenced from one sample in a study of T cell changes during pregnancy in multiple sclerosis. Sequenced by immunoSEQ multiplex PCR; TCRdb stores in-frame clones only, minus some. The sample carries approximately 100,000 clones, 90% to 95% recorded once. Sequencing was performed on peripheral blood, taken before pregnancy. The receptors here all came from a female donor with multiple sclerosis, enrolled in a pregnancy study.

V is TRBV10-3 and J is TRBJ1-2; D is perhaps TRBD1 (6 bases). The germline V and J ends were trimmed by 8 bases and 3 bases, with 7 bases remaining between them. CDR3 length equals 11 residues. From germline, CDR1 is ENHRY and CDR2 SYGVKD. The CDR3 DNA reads TGTGCCATCGGGGGCGACTATGGCTACACCTTC. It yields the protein CAIGGDYGYTF.

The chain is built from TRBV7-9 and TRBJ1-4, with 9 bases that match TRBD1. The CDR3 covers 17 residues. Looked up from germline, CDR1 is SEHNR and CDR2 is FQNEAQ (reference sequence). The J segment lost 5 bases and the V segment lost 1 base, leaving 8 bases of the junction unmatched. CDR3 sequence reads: CASSLGQTGGLNEKLFF. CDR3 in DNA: TGTGCCAGCAGCTTAGGGCAAACAGGGGGCTTGAATGAAAAACTGTTTTTT.